This T cell receptor (beta chain) was documented in a study of blood T cell repertoires in COVID-19. Overall study context: The United States, Italy and Spain were the sources of the acute and convalescent COVID-19 samples. PBMCs, B-cell-depleted T cells, or T cells were the source of the cDNA or gDNA that made up the material.

There are a few counts of this clone. Authors' data handling: For nucleated cells, counts were estimated from reference gene primer amplification. Produced via immunoSEQ multiplex PCR; TCRdb's table is partial and in-frame only. The V and J calls and clone size come from that table; D and trimming were worked out from the DNA. Found here are roughly 180,000 clones, roughly 81% of them singletons; the top ten hold approximately 12%. Recruited during active infection, patients (from Seattle) were subsequently followed longitudinally. This sequence originates from an elderly woman with COVID-19, enrolled during active disease. The specimen was peripheral blood.

The CDR3 nucleotides are TGTGCCAGCAGCTTAAGAGGGCCTTCCTACGAGCAGTACTTC. Its protein product is CASSLRGPSYEQYF. The chain carries TRBV7-8 and TRBJ2-7; weak D call: TRBD2 (5 bases). Germline V gene sequence: CDR1 SGHVS, CDR2 FQNEAQ. The CDR3 runs to 14 residues. Trimming stripped 2 bases from V and 1 base from J, with 9 bases between.